This T cell receptor (beta chain) stems from a study of cytomegalovirus exposure and HLA in healthy donors. General study results and limits: Analysis was carried out at a later point, and it linked a missense DCLRE1C variant to TCR beta V- and J-gene trimming. CMV serostatus was the sole immune exposure data available. HLA alleles showed associations with approximately 15,000 TCR beta sequences in a later analysis, at a 0.05 false discovery rate. For most TCR beta V segments, an earlier analysis put the productive rate at about 90% or about 30% of the time.

Vbeta (60) and Jbeta (13) primers were used in the PCR. Data came from immunoSEQ multiplex PCR; TCRdb stores just in-frame clones and leaves some out. The table includes about 170,000 clones, around 77% detected once. Germline V gene data show CDR1 as GTSNPN and CDR2 as SVGIG (reference sequence). CDR3 length: 12 amino acids. The ends were cut back, 0 bases at V and 1 base at J, with 4 bases in the middle. As regards this clone: Its antigen remains unidentified.

Specimen: PBMCs. The chain recombines TRBV30 with TRBJ2-7; no definite D call. The TCR originated in a woman aged 30 to 39 in good health and CMV-seropositive. The CDR3 loop reads CAWSVQSYEQYF. The CDR3 coding sequence is TGTGCCTGGAGTGTCCAGTCCTACGAGCAGTACTTC.